This entry is about one TCR beta chain. The sample comes from a study of blood T cell repertoires in COVID-19. Study-level information: The samples span acute and convalescent COVID-19 from the United States, Italy and Spain. The analysed material was cDNA or gDNA that came from T cells, B-cell-depleted T cells, or PBMCs.

Authors' analysis steps: From reference gene primer amplification, estimates of nucleated cell counts were derived. TCRdb's copy holds only in-frame clones and misses some; the assay was immunoSEQ multiplex PCR. The V and J calls and clone size come from that table; D and trimming were worked out from the DNA. The data contain 150,000 or so clones, more than 60% of them seen just once; the ten biggest clones take up roughly 9%. The CDR3 length is 15 residues. The V and J ends lost 4 bases and 6 bases, in that order; junction bases with no gene match: 5. Germline CDR1 SGHAT, CDR2 FQNNGV. Sample: peripheral blood. The sequence was collected from a woman in her forties or fifties with active or convalescent COVID-19. The chain recombines TRBV11-2 with TRBJ2-1; TRBD1 matches at 11 bases. CDR3 in amino acids: CASSWRGTGGNEQFF. The CDR3 nucleotides read TGTGCCAGCAGCTGGCGAGGGACAGGGGGCAATGAGCAGTTCTTC.